The source of this T cell receptor (beta chain) is a study of blood T cell repertoires in COVID-19. Some clones are missing from TCRdb's copy, which holds only in-frame ones; the method was immunoSEQ multiplex PCR. The sample includes around 70,000 clones, roughly 90% of them seen just once. Germline V gene sequence: CDR1 SGDLS, CDR2 YYNGEE. Unmatched junction bases numbered 7, after V lost 4 bases and J lost 3 bases. This CDR3 has 16 residues. The chain carries TRBV9 and TRBJ2-1; TRBD1 matches 10 bases. Sequencing used peripheral blood. The receptor was derived from a man aged 45-60 years with COVID-19, enrolled during active disease. DNA for the CDR3: TGTGCCAGCAGCCCGAGGACAGGGGGTGGCTACAATGAGCAGTTCTTC. Translation gives CASSPRTGGGYNEQFF.